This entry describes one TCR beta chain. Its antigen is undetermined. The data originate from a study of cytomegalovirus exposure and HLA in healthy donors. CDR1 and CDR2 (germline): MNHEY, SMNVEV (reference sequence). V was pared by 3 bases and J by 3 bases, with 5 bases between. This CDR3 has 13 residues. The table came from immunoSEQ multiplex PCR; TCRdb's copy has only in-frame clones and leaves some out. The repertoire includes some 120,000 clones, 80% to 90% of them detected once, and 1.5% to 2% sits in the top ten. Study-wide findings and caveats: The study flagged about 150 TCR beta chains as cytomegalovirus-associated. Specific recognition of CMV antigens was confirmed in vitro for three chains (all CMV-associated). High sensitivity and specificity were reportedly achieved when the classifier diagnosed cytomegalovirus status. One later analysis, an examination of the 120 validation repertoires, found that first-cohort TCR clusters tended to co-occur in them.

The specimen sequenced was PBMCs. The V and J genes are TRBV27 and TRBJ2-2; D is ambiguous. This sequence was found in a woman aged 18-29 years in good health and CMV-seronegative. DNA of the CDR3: TGTGCCAGCAGTTTCGGAGACACCGGGGAGCTGTTTTTT. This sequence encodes CASSFGDTGELFF.